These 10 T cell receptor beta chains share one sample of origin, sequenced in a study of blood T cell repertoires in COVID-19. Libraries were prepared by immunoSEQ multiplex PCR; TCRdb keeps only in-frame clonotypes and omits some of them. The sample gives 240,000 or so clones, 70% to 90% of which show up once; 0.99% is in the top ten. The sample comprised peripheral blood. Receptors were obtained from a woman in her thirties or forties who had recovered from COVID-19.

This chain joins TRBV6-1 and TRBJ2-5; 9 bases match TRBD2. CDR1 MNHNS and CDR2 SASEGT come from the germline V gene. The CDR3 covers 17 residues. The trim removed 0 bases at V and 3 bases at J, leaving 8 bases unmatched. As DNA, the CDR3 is TGTGCCAGCAGTGAAGCGCTTGGGGCTAGCGGGAAAGAGACCCAGTACTTC. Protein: CASSEALGASGKETQYF.

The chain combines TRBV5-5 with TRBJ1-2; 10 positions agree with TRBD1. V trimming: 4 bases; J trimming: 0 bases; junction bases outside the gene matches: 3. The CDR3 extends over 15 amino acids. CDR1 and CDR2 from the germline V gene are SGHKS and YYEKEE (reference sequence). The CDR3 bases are TGTGCCAGCAGCCCAGGGACAGGGGCTAACTATGGCTACACCTTC. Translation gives CASSPGTGANYGYTF. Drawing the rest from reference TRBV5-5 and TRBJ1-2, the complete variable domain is DAGVTQSPTHLIKTRGQQVTLRCSPISGHKSVSWYQQVLGQGPQFIFQYYEKEERGRGNFPDRFSARQFPNYSSELNVNALLLGDSALYLCASSPGTGANYGYTFGSGTRLTVV.

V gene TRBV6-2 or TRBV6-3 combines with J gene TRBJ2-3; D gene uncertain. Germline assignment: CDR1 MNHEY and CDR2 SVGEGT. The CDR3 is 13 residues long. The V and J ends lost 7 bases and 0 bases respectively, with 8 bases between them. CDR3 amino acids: CASTPGSTDTQYF. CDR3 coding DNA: TGTGCCAGCACCCCTGGCAGCACAGATACGCAGTATTTT.

CDR3: CASSYGQGVYEQYV. The CDR3 DNA is TGTGCCAGCAGTTACGGACAGGGAGTCTACGAGCAGTACGTC. V usage is TRBV6-2 or TRBV6-3 and J usage is TRBJ2-7, with TRBD1 matching 8 bases. The length of the CDR3 is 14 residues. Germline V gene lookup returns CDR1 MNHEY and CDR2 SVGEGT. With 2 bases clipped from V and 3 bases from J, the junction kept 3 bases outside the gene matches.

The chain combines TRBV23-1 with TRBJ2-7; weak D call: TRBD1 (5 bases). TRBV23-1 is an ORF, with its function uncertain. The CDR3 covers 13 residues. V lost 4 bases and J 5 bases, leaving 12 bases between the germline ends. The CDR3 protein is CASSRTGGHEQYV. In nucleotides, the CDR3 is TGCGCCAGCAGTCGTACAGGTGGCCACGAGCAGTACGTC.

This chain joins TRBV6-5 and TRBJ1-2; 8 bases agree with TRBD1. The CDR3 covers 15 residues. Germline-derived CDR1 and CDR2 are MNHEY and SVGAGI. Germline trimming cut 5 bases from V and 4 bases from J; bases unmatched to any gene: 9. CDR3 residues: CASSPGQGWIYGYTF. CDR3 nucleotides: TGTGCCAGCAGTCCCGGACAGGGCTGGATCTATGGCTACACCTTC.

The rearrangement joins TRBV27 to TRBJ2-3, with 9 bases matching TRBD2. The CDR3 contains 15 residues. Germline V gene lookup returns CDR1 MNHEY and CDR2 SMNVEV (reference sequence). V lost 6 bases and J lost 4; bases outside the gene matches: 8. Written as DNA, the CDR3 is TGTGCCAGCAGAACACTAGCGGGCCAGGCAGATACGCAGTATTTT. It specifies CASRTLAGQADTQYF.

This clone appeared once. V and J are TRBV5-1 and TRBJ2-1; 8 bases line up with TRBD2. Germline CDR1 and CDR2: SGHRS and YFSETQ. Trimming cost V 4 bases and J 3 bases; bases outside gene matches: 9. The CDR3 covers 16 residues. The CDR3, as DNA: TGCGCCAGCAGCCAGACGAGCGGGGGAAACTACAATGAGCAGTTCTTC. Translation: CASSQTSGGNYNEQFF.

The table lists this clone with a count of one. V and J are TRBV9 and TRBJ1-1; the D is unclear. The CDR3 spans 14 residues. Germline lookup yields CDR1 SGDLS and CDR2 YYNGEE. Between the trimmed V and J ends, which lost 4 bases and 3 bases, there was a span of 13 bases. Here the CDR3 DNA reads TGTGCCAGCAGCCCCTATCGGGGTGACACTGAAGCTTTCTTT. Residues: CASSPYRGDTEAFF.

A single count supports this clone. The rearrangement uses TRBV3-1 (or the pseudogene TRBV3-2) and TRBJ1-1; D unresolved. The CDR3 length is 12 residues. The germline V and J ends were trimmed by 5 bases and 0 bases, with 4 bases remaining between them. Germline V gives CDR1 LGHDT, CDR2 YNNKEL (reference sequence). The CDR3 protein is CASSWLNTEAFF. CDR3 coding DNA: TGTGCCAGCAGCTGGCTGAACACTGAAGCTTTCTTT.